The clone carrying this TCR beta chain was seen a few times. The record originates from a study of blood T cell repertoires in COVID-19. Turning to the study itself: Material from acute and convalescent COVID-19 was sourced from the United States, Italy and Spain. T cells, B-cell-depleted T cells, or PBMCs provided the cDNA or gDNA that served as material.

The CDR3 runs 15 residues. Germline CDR1 SEHNR, CDR2 FQNEAQ (reference sequence). V lost 1 base, J lost 3 bases, and 12 bases lay in between. As handled by the study authors: Amplification with reference gene primers provided the estimates of nucleated cell counts. The protocol was immunoSEQ multiplex PCR, while the TCRdb copy is restricted to in-frame clones and leaves out a portion. The V and J calls and the clone size are those of that table, but D and trimming were determined from the DNA. The sample yields roughly 100,000 clones, almost 90% seen once. The rearrangement joins TRBV7-9 to TRBJ2-5; D gene unclear. The TCR sequence derives from a human donor in a cohort sampled during active COVID-19. Sequenced: peripheral blood. As DNA, the CDR3 is TGTGCCAGCAGCTTAGTCCCCCGTGAGGAAGAGACCCAGTACTTC. Its protein is CASSLVPREEETQYF.